A single sample is the source of the 27 T cell receptor beta chains below, sequenced in a study of blood T cell repertoires in COVID-19. Sequencing used immunoSEQ multiplex PCR; TCRdb keeps in-frame clones, though not all of them. This sample has 90,000 to 120,000 clones, with 88% found just once. Sequencing input: peripheral blood. The receptors stem from a man aged 50 to 59 with active or convalescent COVID-19.

V and J are TRBV6-5 and TRBJ1-2; D perhaps matches TRBD1 (5 bases). In germline, CDR1 is MNHEY, CDR2 SVGAGI. This CDR3 contains 12 residues. V lost 5 bases and J 5 bases, leaving 9 bases between the germline ends. The CDR3 loop reads CASSPTAYGYTF. CDR3 nucleotides: TGTGCCAGCAGTCCGACAGCTTATGGCTACACCTTC.

This clone has more than one count but fewer than ten. The chain couples TRBV2 to TRBJ1-1, with D unclear. The length of the CDR3 is 17 residues. In germline, CDR1 is SNHLY, CDR2 FYNNEI. Trimming stripped 7 bases from V and 6 bases from J, with 27 bases between. CDR3 nucleotide sequence: TGTGCCAGCACCCGAGAGGGTGGCAGACGGATTGTCGCTGAAGCTTTCTTT. As protein: CASTREGGRRIVAEAFF.

This chain uses TRBV6-5 with TRBJ1-1; D is uncertain. Germline CDR1 is MNHEY and CDR2 is SVGAGI. The CDR3 runs 13 residues. The V end was cut by 2 bases, the J end by 10 bases, with 14 bases between. The CDR3 loop reads CASSYRASGPAFF. For the CDR3, the DNA is TGTGCCAGCAGTTACAGGGCGAGCGGTCCAGCTTTCTTT.

This sequence joins TRBV6-5 and TRBJ2-3; TRBD1 is a possible D gene (6 bases). CDR1 MNHEY and CDR2 SVGAGI come from the germline V gene. The CDR3 consists of 15 residues. V lost 0 bases, J lost 7 bases, and 14 bases lay in between. The DNA of the CDR3 is TGTGCCAGCAGTTACTCGGGCACAGGGATGAATACGCAGTATTTT. Its protein is CASSYSGTGMNTQYF.

V and J are TRBV4-2 and TRBJ2-1; TRBD2 matches at 13 bases. V was pared by 1 base and J by 4 bases, with 7 bases of the junction left unmatched. The CDR3 has 18 residues. The germline CDR1 and CDR2 sequences are LGHNA and YNFKEQ. In nucleotides, the CDR3 is TGTGCCAGCAGCCAAGGGATTCGACTAGCGGGAGGTTACAATGAGCAGTTCTTC. Protein product: CASSQGIRLAGGYNEQFF.

This clone was observed a single time. V and J are TRBV6-5 and TRBJ1-2; TRBD1 matches at 7 bases. Germline V lookup: CDR1 MNHEY, CDR2 SVGAGI. This CDR3 comprises 14 residues. The V gene end was trimmed by 4 bases and the J gene end by 4 bases; junction bases not matched to a gene: 6. CDR3 amino acids: CASSSGTEAYGYTF. The CDR3 nucleotides are TGTGCCAGCAGTTCCGGGACAGAAGCCTATGGCTACACCTTC.

The chain couples TRBV28 to TRBJ2-7; 11 bases are a match to TRBD2. V lost 6 bases to trimming and J lost 2 bases; unmatched junction nucleotides: 3. Germline V gene data show CDR1 as MDHEN and CDR2 as SYDVKM. The CDR3 contains 14 residues. In DNA, the CDR3 is TGTGCCAGCAGAAATAGCGGGAGGGCCTACGAGCAGTACTTC. Translation: CASRNSGRAYEQYF.

The V gene is TRBV19, the J gene TRBJ1-2, with 10 bases that match TRBD1. Per germline, CDR1 LNHDA and CDR2 SQIVND (reference sequence). With 0 bases clipped from V and 8 bases from J, the junction kept 6 bases outside the gene matches. The CDR3 consists of 15 residues. The CDR3: CASSIESGQGSGYTF. The DNA of the CDR3 is TGTGCCAGTAGTATAGAGTCGGGACAGGGGAGCGGCTACACCTTC.

V is TRBV18 and J is TRBJ1-3; D is unresolved. Germline-derived CDR1 and CDR2 are KGHSH and LQKENI. There are 19 residues in the CDR3. V lost 3 bases and J 0 bases, leaving 21 bases between the germline ends. The CDR3 is CASSPTPPMEVASGNTIYF. The CDR3 coding sequence is TGTGCCAGCTCACCGACTCCCCCCATGGAGGTCGCCTCTGGAAACACCATATATTTT.

The chain joins TRBV2 to TRBJ1-4, with D possibly TRBD1 on 5 matching bases. The V and J ends lost 8 bases and 4 bases respectively, with 14 bases between them. From germline, CDR1 is SNHLY and CDR2 FYNNEI. The CDR3 covers 14 residues. In DNA form, the CDR3 reads TGTGCCAGCCGGCTCCAGGGTCTTAATGAAAAACTGTTTTTT. Residues: CASRLQGLNEKLFF.

The CDR3 coding sequence is TGCGCCAGCAGTGAGGGACTAGCGGGATGGGGCACAGATACGCAGTATTTT. As protein: CASSEGLAGWGTDTQYF. The chain has TRBV10-2 and TRBJ2-3, with TRBD2 matching 12 bases. Germline values: CDR1 WSHSY, CDR2 SAAADI. The V and J ends lost 2 bases and 1 base, in that order; junction bases with no gene match: 4. The CDR3 runs to 17 residues.

Concerning this clone itself: The junction and the germline gene differ at one end; a read error may be behind it. This chain's CDR3 is CAISELGGSRKDF. The CDR3, as DNA: TGTGCCATCAGTGAGTTGGGGGGGTCACGCAAGGATTTT. V is TRBV10-3 and J is TRBJ2-3, with TRBD2 identical over 7 bases. Germline CDR1 is ENHRY and CDR2 is SYGVKD. This CDR3 spans 13 amino acids.

The chain links TRBV10-3 to TRBJ2-1; 9 bases map to TRBD2. Germline V lookup: CDR1 ENHRY, CDR2 SYGVKD. V shed 2 bases, J shed 3 bases, and the junction held 8 bases outside the gene matches. This CDR3 spans 17 amino acids. In nucleotides, the CDR3 is TGTGCCATCAGTGAGACCCATAGCGGGAGCGACTACAATGAGCAGTTCTTC. Its translation: CAISETHSGSDYNEQFF.

The V call is TRBV24-1, the J call TRBJ2-5; 8 bases match TRBD2. Trimming took 5 bases from V and 2 from J; bases not matched to a gene: 12. The CDR3 is 17 amino acids. Looked up from germline, CDR1 is KGHDR and CDR2 is SFDVKD. The DNA for the CDR3 is TGTGCCACCAGTGTCGGAGGGGGAGCGGGGGATCAAGAGACCCAGTACTTC. Translated, it gives CATSVGGGAGDQETQYF.

The chain uses TRBV25-1 and TRBJ1-6, with no clear D. Between the trimmed V and J ends, which lost 6 bases and 7 bases, there was a span of 13 bases. Germline values: CDR1 MGHDK, CDR2 SYGVNS. The CDR3 length is 14 residues. The chain's CDR3 is CASRRQDYNSPLHF. CDR3 bases: TGTGCCAGCAGGAGGCAGGACTACAATTCACCCCTCCACTTT.

The chain joins TRBV10-3 to TRBJ2-2; no definite D call. The CDR3 length is 11 residues. V dropped 10 bases and J dropped 7 bases, with 10 bases sitting between them. Germline CDR1 reads ENHRY; CDR2 reads SYGVKD. CDR3 sequence (DNA): TGTGCCACATCACTACTCGGGGAGCTGTTTTTT. It translates to CATSLLGELFF.

This clone showed up just a few times. The genes are TRBV24-1 and TRBJ1-4; a possible D gene is TRBD1 (5 bases). V was shortened by 1 base and J by 4 bases, with 21 bases between the two germline ends. Per the germline V gene, CDR1 is KGHDR and CDR2 is SFDVKD. This CDR3 has 19 amino acids. The chain's CDR3 is CATSDFGGGGRFGNEKLFF. The CDR3 coding sequence is TGTGCCACCAGTGATTTTGGGGGGGGAGGGAGGTTTGGTAATGAAAAACTGTTTTTT.

This chain uses TRBV3-1 (or the pseudogene TRBV3-2) with TRBJ1-2; TRBD1 matches 7 bases. The CDR3 runs to 15 residues. Germline CDR1 is LGHDT and CDR2 is YNNKEL (reference sequence). V gave up 1 base and J gave up 8 bases; unmatched junction bases: 10. The CDR3 region has the DNA TGTGCCAGCAGCCAAGGAGATGACAGGGTGGGAGGCTACACCTTC. This sequence encodes CASSQGDDRVGGYTF.

The chain joins TRBV5-1 to TRBJ2-3; no firm D call. This CDR3 region has 15 residues. Looked up from germline, CDR1 is SGHRS and CDR2 is YFSETQ. Trimming left V 0 bases short and J 0 bases short, with 8 bases between. The CDR3 loop is CASSLGLSSTDTQYF. The CDR3 DNA reads as TGCGCCAGCAGCTTGGGGCTCTCTAGCACAGATACGCAGTATTTT.

A single count supports this clone. The chain couples TRBV5-1 to TRBJ2-2; 8 bases agree with TRBD1. The CDR3 totals 15 residues. J gave up 5 bases and V 1 base, and 4 bases lay outside the gene matches. The germline CDR1 and CDR2 sequences are SGHRS and YFSETQ. CDR3 bases: TGCGCCAGCAGCTTGAGGACAGGGACGACCGGGGAGCTGTTTTTT. Its translation: CASSLRTGTTGELFF. Full variable domain (rest looked up from reference TRBV5-1 and TRBJ2-2): KAGVTQTPRYLIKTRGQQVTLSCSPISGHRSVSWYQQTPGQGLQFLFEYFSETQRNKGNFPGRFSGRQFSNSRSEMNVSTLELGDSALYLCASSLRTGTTGELFFGEGSRLTVL.

The chain employs TRBV5-5 and TRBJ2-5, with 14 bases lining up with TRBD2. Germline assignment: CDR1 SGHKS and CDR2 YYEKEE (reference sequence). J lost 5 bases, V lost 4 bases, and 10 bases had no gene match. The length of the CDR3 is 17 residues. This chain's CDR3 is CASSPGTSGSRRETQYF. The CDR3 DNA reads as TGTGCCAGCAGCCCCGGGACTAGCGGGAGTCGCCGGGAGACCCAGTACTTC.

The rearrangement uses TRBV6-5 and TRBJ1-5; 10 bases match TRBD1. The germline V gene has CDR1 MNHEY and CDR2 SVGAGI. Trimming at V came to 6 bases and at J to 6 bases, leaving 5 bases not matched to a gene. This CDR3 spans 14 amino acids. CDR3 sequence reads: CASRGQGLAQPQHF. Written as DNA, the CDR3 is TGTGCCAGCAGGGGACAGGGGTTGGCTCAGCCCCAGCATTTT.

This chain uses TRBV18 with TRBJ1-5, with D possibly being TRBD1 (6 bases). The CDR3 runs to 16 residues. With 1 base removed from V and 1 base from J, the gap between germline ends came to 11 bases. Per germline, CDR1 KGHSH and CDR2 LQKENI. As DNA, the CDR3 is TGTGCCAGCTCACCACGGGGGCGAGGAAGCAATCAGCCCCAGCATTTT. Its translation is CASSPRGRGSNQPQHF.

The J gene is TRBJ2-1, the V gene TRBV27; a possible D gene is TRBD1 (6 bases). Germline CDR1 and CDR2: MNHEY and SMNVEV (reference sequence). V was shortened by 5 bases and J by 9 bases, with 17 bases between the two germline ends. The CDR3 loop spans 14 amino acids. CDR3 protein: CASSPLGQIPEQFF. The CDR3 DNA sequence: TGTGCCAGCAGTCCACTAGGACAGATTCCTGAGCAGTTCTTC.

The chain couples TRBV4-3 to TRBJ1-4; D uncertain. The V gene lost 5 bases and the J gene lost 7 bases, with 14 bases spanning the gap. Germline V CDR1 and CDR2: LGHNA, YSLEER. CDR3 length: 14 residues. The CDR3 nucleotides are TGCGCCAGCAGCTCCCGACCCTCGGGTGAAAAACTGTTTTTT. Protein sequence: CASSSRPSGEKLFF.

This clone was seen just once. The chain uses TRBV30 and TRBJ1-5, with TRBD1 matching 9 bases. From germline, CDR1 is GTSNPN and CDR2 SVGIG (reference sequence). V shed 2 bases and J 0 bases; nucleotides not matched to a gene: 5. The CDR3 contains 16 residues. CDR3: CAWSKQGAISNQPQHF. CDR3 sequence (DNA): TGTGCCTGGAGTAAACAGGGGGCGATTAGCAATCAGCCCCAGCATTTT.

This clone has just one count. The V and J genes are TRBV29-1 and TRBJ2-1, with a possible D match to TRBD2 (5 bases). Germline lookup yields CDR1 SQVTM and CDR2 ANQGSEA. Trimming removed 4 bases from V and 1 base from J, with 11 bases in between. CDR3 length equals 14 residues. CDR3 region: CSVGRLISYNEQFF. Written as DNA, the CDR3 is TGCAGCGTTGGGAGGTTAATTTCCTACAATGAGCAGTTCTTC.